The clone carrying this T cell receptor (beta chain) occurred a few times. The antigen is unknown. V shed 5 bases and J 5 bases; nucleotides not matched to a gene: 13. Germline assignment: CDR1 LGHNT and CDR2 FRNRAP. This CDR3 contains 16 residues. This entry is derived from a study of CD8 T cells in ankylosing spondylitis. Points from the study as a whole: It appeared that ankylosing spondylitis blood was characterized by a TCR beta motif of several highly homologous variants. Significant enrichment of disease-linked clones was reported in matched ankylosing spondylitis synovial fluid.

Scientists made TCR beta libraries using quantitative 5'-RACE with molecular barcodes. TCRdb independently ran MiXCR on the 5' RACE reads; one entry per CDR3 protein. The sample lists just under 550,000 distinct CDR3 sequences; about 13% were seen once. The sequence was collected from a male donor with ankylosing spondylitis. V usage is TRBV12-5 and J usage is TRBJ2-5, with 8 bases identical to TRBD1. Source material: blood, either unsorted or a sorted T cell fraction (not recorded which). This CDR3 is CASGPGQGSGDETQYF. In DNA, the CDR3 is TGTGCTAGTGGTCCCGGACAGGGAAGTGGAGACGAGACCCAGTACTTC.